Each of the 25 T cell receptor beta chains below was sequenced from the same sample in a study of blood T cell repertoires in COVID-19. Here immunoSEQ multiplex PCR was the method, and the copy in TCRdb shows in-frame clones only, minus some. This sample yields around 300,000 clones, of which around 86% are seen a single time; roughly 15% belongs to the top ten. The material sequenced was peripheral blood. All receptors come from a human donor in a cohort sampled during active COVID-19.

This chain connects TRBV9 to TRBJ2-7, with a tentative D call TRBD2 (6 bases). The V gene lost 0 bases and the J gene lost 4 bases, with 14 bases spanning the gap. This CDR3 has 15 residues. Germline values: CDR1 SGDLS, CDR2 YYNGEE. CDR3 sequence (DNA): TGTGCCAGCAGCGTAGAATCGGCGGGATGGTACGAGCAGTACTTC. This encodes CASSVESAGWYEQYF.

This chain joins TRBV9 and TRBJ2-5; TRBD2 aligns across 7 bases. The J segment lost 5 bases and the V segment lost 3 bases, leaving 13 bases of the junction unmatched. CDR1 is SGDLS, CDR2 YYNGEE, per germline. The CDR3 runs 16 residues. The CDR3 coding sequence is TGTGCCAGCAGCGCCGGAGGGTTTGCGGGAGCGGAGACCCAGTACTTC. Its translation: CASSAGGFAGAETQYF. Variable domain in full (rest from reference TRBV9 and TRBJ2-5): DSGVTQTPKHLITATGQRVTLRCSPRSGDLSVYWYQQSLDQGLQFLIQYYNGEERAKGNILERFSAQQFPDLHSELNLSSLELGDSALYFCASSAGGFAGAETQYFGPGTRLLVL.

CDR3 nucleotide sequence: TGTGCCAGCAGTGATTGGTCGGTCAGTCGGGACAATCCCACGATGTACGAGCAGTACTTC. This codes for CASSDWSVSRDNPTMYEQYF. The J gene is TRBJ2-7, the V gene TRBV6-1, with D perhaps TRBD1 (6 bases). CDR3 length equals 20 residues. CDR1 and CDR2 (germline): MNHNS, SASEGT. The V end was cut by 3 bases, the J end by 4 bases, with 31 bases between.

V gene TRBV2 combines with J gene TRBJ1-1, with D possibly TRBD1 on 5 matching bases. This CDR3 has 14 amino acids. Germline CDR1 and CDR2: SNHLY and FYNNEI. Trimming cost V 6 bases and J 1 base, with 12 bases left between them. Written as DNA, the CDR3 is TGTGCCAGCAGCCTCTTCCAGGGGAACACTGAAGCTTTCTTT. Protein: CASSLFQGNTEAFF.

The table lists this clone with many counts. The chain recombines TRBV7-6 with TRBJ1-6, with a tentative D call TRBD1 (5 bases). CDR1 is SGHVS and CDR2 is FNYEAQ in the germline V gene. Between the trimmed V and J ends, which lost 6 bases and 7 bases, there was a span of 16 bases. The CDR3 runs to 15 residues. The chain's CDR3 is CASSPAGGLNSPLHF. Written as DNA, the CDR3 is TGTGCCAGCAGTCCGGCGGGGGGTCTAAATTCACCCCTCCACTTT.

The V gene is TRBV13, the J gene TRBJ2-2; D call uncertain. V was clipped by 1 base and J by 3 bases, with 3 bases between them. The germline CDR1 and CDR2 sequences are PRHDT and FYEKMQ (reference sequence). The CDR3 totals 13 residues. The CDR3 here is CASSLVDTGELFF. CDR3 DNA sequence: TGTGCCAGCAGCTTAGTCGACACCGGGGAGCTGTTTTTT. The variable domain in full, with the rest retrieved from reference TRBV13 and TRBJ2-2, is AAGVIQSPRHLIKEKRETATLKCYPIPRHDTVYWYQQGPGQDPQFLISFYEKMQSDKGSIPDRFSAQQFSDYHSELNMSSLELGDSALYFCASSLVDTGELFFGEGSRLTVL.

V gene TRBV4-2 combines with J gene TRBJ2-5; TRBD2 matches 7 bases. Losses at the gene ends were 1 base for V and 1 base for J; bases not matched to a gene: 0. This CDR3 spans 14 amino acids. CDR1 and CDR2 (germline): LGHNA, YNFKEQ. The CDR3 reads CASSQGTSQETQYF. The CDR3 DNA sequence: TGTGCCAGCAGCCAAGGGACTAGCCAAGAGACCCAGTACTTC.

A single count supports this clone. The chain employs TRBV2 and TRBJ2-1; the match to TRBD2 covers 14 bases. The CDR3 runs to 19 residues. In germline, CDR1 is SNHLY, CDR2 FYNNEI. The J segment lost 8 bases and the V segment lost 6 bases, leaving 18 bases of the junction unmatched. CDR3 sequence reads: CASRREDRGLAGAADEQFF. DNA of the CDR3: TGTGCCAGCAGGCGGGAGGACAGGGGACTAGCGGGAGCGGCGGATGAGCAGTTCTTC.

J is TRBJ2-4 and V is TRBV10-3, with 12 nucleotides matching TRBD2. The junction had 5 bases not matched to a gene; V was cut back by 8 bases and J by 9 bases. This CDR3 is 13 amino acids long. Germline V CDR1 and CDR2: ENHRY, SYGVKD. The CDR3 sequence is CAIGPLAGGIQYF. CDR3 sequence (DNA): TGTGCCATCGGCCCACTAGCGGGAGGCATTCAGTACTTC.

The chain carries TRBV3-1 (or the pseudogene TRBV3-2) and TRBJ2-2; TRBD1 matches at 9 bases. In germline, CDR1 is LGHDT, CDR2 YNNKEL (reference sequence). J lost 6 bases, V lost 4 bases, and 9 bases had no gene match. The CDR3 runs to 16 residues. The CDR3, as DNA: TGTGCCAGCAGCCTCCATGGACAGGGGTCCGCCGGGGAGCTGTTTTTT. Protein product: CASSLHGQGSAGELFF.

As regards this clone: The same CDR3 also results from other DNA sequences found in this sample. The chain employs TRBV18 and TRBJ1-2; D is perhaps TRBD1 (6 bases). CDR3 length: 14 residues. The germline V gene encodes CDR1 KGHSH and CDR2 LQKENI. V shed 2 bases and J shed 1 base, with 8 bases lying between them. The CDR3: CASSPDRSNYGYTF. Written as DNA, the CDR3 is TGTGCCAGCTCACCAGACAGGAGTAACTATGGCTACACCTTC. Together with reference TRBV18 and TRBJ1-2, the CDR3 gives the full variable domain: NAGVMQNPRHLVRRRGQEARLRCSPMKGHSHVYWYRQLPEEGLKFMVYLQKENIIDESGMPKERFSAEFPKEGPSILRIQQVVRGDSAAYFCASSPDRSNYGYTFGSGTRLTVV.

V and J are TRBV3-1 (or the pseudogene TRBV3-2) and TRBJ2-3, with 8 bases matching TRBD2. Germline V gives CDR1 LGHDT, CDR2 YNNKEL (reference sequence). Unmatched junction bases numbered 5, after V lost 1 base and J lost 2 bases. The CDR3 sequence is 16 residues long. The DNA for the CDR3 is TGTGCCAGCAGCCAAGGCAATAGCGGGGCCACAGATACGCAGTATTTT. Translation gives CASSQGNSGATDTQYF.

The rearrangement uses TRBV7-7 and TRBJ2-7; TRBD1 agrees at 9 bases. This CDR3 is built from 14 residues. CDR1 is SSHAT and CDR2 is FNYEAQ in the germline V gene (reference sequence). Losses at the gene ends were 5 bases for V and 7 bases for J; bases not matched to a gene: 9. CDR3 sequence: CASSRGQGSGEQYF. In DNA, the CDR3 is TGTGCCAGCAGCCGAGGACAGGGGTCGGGAGAGCAGTACTTC.

The V call is TRBV9, the J call TRBJ2-1; 8 bases are a match to TRBD1. The CDR3 has 15 residues. Germline CDR1 SGDLS, CDR2 YYNGEE. The V and J ends lost 0 bases and 4 bases, in that order; junction bases with no gene match: 3. Written as DNA, the CDR3 is TGTGCCAGCAGCGTAGAAGGGACAGGATACAATGAGCAGTTCTTC. Translation gives CASSVEGTGYNEQFF.

The DNA for the CDR3 is TGTGCCAGCAGACCTCTCACAGGGGAGGGCTACACCTTC. Encoded protein: CASRPLTGEGYTF. The rearrangement links TRBV27 to TRBJ1-2, with 7 nucleotides matching TRBD1. This CDR3 is built from 13 residues. J gave up 8 bases and V 6 bases, and 9 bases lay outside the gene matches. Germline CDR1 is MNHEY and CDR2 is SMNVEV (reference sequence).

As regards this clone: Different DNA sequences within this sample yield the same CDR3. The V and J genes are TRBV7-2 and TRBJ2-2; no reliable D call. This CDR3 spans 15 amino acids. The V gene lost 2 bases and the J gene lost 5 bases, with 12 bases spanning the gap. Looked up from germline, CDR1 is SGHTA and CDR2 is FQGNSA. The CDR3 reads CASSLTALVTGELFF. The DNA of the CDR3 is TGTGCCAGCAGCTTAACCGCGCTGGTGACCGGGGAGCTGTTTTTT.

This rearrangement joins TRBV10-3 to TRBJ2-7; D perhaps matches TRBD2 (5 bases). The CDR3 extends over 20 amino acids. Trimming removed 0 bases at V and 4 bases at J, with 28 bases between. Germline V lookup: CDR1 ENHRY, CDR2 SYGVKD. CDR3 amino acids: CAISESPQLEGFLAPYEQYF. CDR3 nucleotide sequence: TGTGCCATCAGTGAGTCGCCCCAGCTTGAGGGTTTCCTTGCCCCTTACGAGCAGTACTTC.

The chain joins TRBV5-1 to TRBJ2-3; possible D gene TRBD2, 5 bases. The germline V gene encodes CDR1 SGHRS and CDR2 YFSETQ. V lost 4 bases to trimming and J lost 4 bases, with 13 bases between them. CDR3 size: 14 residues. CDR3 nucleotides: TGCGCCAGCAGCCGAGCGGAGAAGGCAGATACGCAGTATTTT. Translated: CASSRAEKADTQYF.

This chain links TRBV4-3 with TRBJ2-3, with TRBD2 matching over 7 bases. V lost 0 bases and J lost 6; bases outside the gene matches: 6. This CDR3 comprises 15 residues. Per the germline V gene, CDR1 is LGHNA and CDR2 is YSLEER. CDR3 coding DNA: TGCGCCAGCAGCCAAGATTTTCTAGCGGACGATACGCAGTATTTT. Translation: CASSQDFLADDTQYF.

The chain links TRBV15 to TRBJ1-3, with TRBD1 matching over 8 bases. The CDR3 length is 13 residues. CDR1 LNHNV and CDR2 YYDKDF come from the germline V gene (reference sequence). Losses at the gene ends were 2 bases for V and 8 bases for J; bases not matched to a gene: 2. CDR3: CATSRRQGHTIYF. The CDR3 DNA is TGTGCCACCAGCAGACGACAGGGGCACACCATATATTTT.

This chain connects TRBV28 to TRBJ2-7, with 12 bases fitting TRBD1. Germline CDR1 and CDR2: MDHEN and SYDVKM. The ends lost 6 bases at V and 3 bases at J; junction bases unmatched: 6. The CDR3 is made up of 15 amino acids. CDR3 region: CASRIGTGGYYEQYF. The CDR3 bases are TGTGCCAGCAGAATTGGGACAGGGGGCTACTACGAGCAGTACTTC.

This clone came up once. CDR3 sequence: CASATGVLSTDTQYF. In DNA, the CDR3 is TGTGCCAGCGCCACGGGGGTACTAAGCACAGATACGCAGTATTTT. V is TRBV27 and J is TRBJ2-3; a weak D match, TRBD2 (6 bases). CDR3 length: 15 residues. The V and J ends lost 8 bases and 0 bases respectively, with 15 bases between them. CDR1 MNHEY and CDR2 SMNVEV come from the germline V gene (reference sequence).

This clone was seen a few times. The J gene is TRBJ1-5, the V gene TRBV7-2; 7 bases align to TRBD1. Germline V CDR1 and CDR2: SGHTA, FQGNSA. The V gene end was trimmed by 4 bases and the J gene end by 11 bases; junction bases not matched to a gene: 14. The CDR3 runs 15 residues. In nucleotides, the CDR3 is TGTGCCAGCAGCTCAGACAGGGCCTCGGGGGGGACCCAGCATTTT. It encodes CASSSDRASGGTQHF.

The V and J genes are TRBV7-8 and TRBJ1-1, with D unclear. CDR3 length: 15 amino acids. From germline, CDR1 is SGHVS and CDR2 FQNEAQ. The V and J ends lost 1 base and 4 bases respectively, with 13 bases between them. Here the CDR3 reads CASSLEGGRSTEAFF. The CDR3 region has the DNA TGTGCCAGCAGCTTAGAGGGAGGACGGTCCACTGAAGCTTTCTTT.

V usage is TRBV28 and J usage is TRBJ1-1, with D hard to call. The V end was cut by 10 bases, the J end by 1 base, with 13 bases between. Looked up from germline, CDR1 is MDHEN and CDR2 is SYDVKM. This CDR3 is built from 13 residues. The CDR3 loop is CATWRARNTEAFF. The CDR3 coding sequence is TGTGCCACTTGGAGGGCGAGGAACACTGAAGCTTTCTTT.